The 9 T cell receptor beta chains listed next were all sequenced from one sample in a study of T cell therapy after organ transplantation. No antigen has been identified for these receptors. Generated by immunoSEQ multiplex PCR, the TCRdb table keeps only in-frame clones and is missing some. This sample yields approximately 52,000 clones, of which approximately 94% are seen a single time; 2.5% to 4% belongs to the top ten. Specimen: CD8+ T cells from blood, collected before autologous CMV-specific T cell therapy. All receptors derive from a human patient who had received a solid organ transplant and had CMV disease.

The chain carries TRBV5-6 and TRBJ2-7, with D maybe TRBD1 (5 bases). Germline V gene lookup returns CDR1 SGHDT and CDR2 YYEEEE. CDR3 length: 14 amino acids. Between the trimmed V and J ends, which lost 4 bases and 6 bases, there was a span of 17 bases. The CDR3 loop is CASSLWGSGAEQYF. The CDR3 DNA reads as TGTGCCAGCAGCCTGTGGGGCTCTGGGGCCGAGCAGTACTTC.

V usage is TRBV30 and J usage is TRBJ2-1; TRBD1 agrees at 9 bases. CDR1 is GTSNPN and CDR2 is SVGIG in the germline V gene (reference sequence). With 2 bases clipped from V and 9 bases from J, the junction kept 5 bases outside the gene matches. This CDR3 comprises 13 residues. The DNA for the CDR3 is TGTGCCTGGAGTTTGACAGGGGGGGGTGAGCAGTTCTTC. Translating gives CAWSLTGGGEQFF.

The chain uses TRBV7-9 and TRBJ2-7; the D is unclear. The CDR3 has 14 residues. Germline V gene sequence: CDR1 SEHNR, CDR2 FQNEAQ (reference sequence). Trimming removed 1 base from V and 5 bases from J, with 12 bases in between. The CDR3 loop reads CASSLEGWSDEQYF. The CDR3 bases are TGTGCCAGCAGCTTAGAGGGCTGGAGTGACGAGCAGTACTTC.

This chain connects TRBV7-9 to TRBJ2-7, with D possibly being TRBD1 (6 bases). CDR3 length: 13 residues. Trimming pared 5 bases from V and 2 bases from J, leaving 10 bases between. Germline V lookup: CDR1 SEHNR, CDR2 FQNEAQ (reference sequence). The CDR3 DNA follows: TGTGCCAGCAGCCAGGGGAATCCCTACGAGCAGTACTTC. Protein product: CASSQGNPYEQYF.

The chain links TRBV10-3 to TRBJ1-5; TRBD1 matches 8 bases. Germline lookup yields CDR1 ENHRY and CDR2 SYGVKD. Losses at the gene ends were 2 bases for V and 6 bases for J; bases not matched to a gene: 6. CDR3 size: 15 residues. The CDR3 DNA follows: TGTGCCATCAGTGAGGGCAGGGGGCCCAGTCAGCCCCAGCATTTT. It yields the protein CAISEGRGPSQPQHF.

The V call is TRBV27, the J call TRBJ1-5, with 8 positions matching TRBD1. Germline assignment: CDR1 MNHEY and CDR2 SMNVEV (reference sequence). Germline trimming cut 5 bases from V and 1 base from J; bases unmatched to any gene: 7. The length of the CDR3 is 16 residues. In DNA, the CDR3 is TGTGCCAGCAGTAGTTCACAGGGGGAGAGCAATCAGCCCCAGCATTTT. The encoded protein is CASSSSQGESNQPQHF.

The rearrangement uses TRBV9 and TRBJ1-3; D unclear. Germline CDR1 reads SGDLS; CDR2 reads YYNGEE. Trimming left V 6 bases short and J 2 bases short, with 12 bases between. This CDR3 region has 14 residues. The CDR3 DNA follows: TGTGCCAGCACCATCTCAGATGCTGGAAACACCATATATTTT. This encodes CASTISDAGNTIYF.

For the CDR3, the DNA is TGTGCCAGCAGCTCCCCCCACGAGCAGTACTTC. Translating gives CASSSPHEQYF. The V gene is TRBV7-9, the J gene TRBJ2-7, with D unclear. Germline assignment: CDR1 SEHNR and CDR2 FQNEAQ (reference sequence). CDR3 length: 11 residues. V lost 4 bases and J 5 bases, leaving 6 bases between the germline ends.

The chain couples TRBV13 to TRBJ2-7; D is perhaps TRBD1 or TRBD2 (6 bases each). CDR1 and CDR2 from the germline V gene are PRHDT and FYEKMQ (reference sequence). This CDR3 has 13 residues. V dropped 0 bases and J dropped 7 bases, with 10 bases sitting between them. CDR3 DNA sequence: TGTGCCAGCAGCTTAGGGACAGGAGGGGAGCAGTACTTC. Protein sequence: CASSLGTGGEQYF.